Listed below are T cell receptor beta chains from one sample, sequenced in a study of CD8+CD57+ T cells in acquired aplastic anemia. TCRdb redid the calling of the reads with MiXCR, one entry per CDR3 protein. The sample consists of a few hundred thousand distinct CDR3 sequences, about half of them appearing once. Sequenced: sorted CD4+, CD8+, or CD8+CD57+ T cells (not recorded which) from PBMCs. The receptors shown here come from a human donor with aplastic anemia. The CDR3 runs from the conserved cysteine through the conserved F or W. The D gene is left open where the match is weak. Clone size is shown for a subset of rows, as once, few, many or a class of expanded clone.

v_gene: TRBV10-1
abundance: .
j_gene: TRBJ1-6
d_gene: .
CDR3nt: TGCGCCAGCAAGGGTGACTTAAATTCACCCCTCCACTTT
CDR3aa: CASKGDLNSPLHF

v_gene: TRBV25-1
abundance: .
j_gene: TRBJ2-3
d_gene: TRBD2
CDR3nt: TGTGCCAGCAGTGTCCTAGCGGGTGATACGCAGTATTTT
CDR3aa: CASSVLAGDTQYF

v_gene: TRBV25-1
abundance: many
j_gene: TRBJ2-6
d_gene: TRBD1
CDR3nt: TGTGCCAGCAGTAAGACAGGGTCTAGGTCCGGGGCCAACGTCCTGACTTTC
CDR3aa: CASSKTGSRSGANVLTF

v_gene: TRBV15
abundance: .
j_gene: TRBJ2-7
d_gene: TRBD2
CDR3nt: TGTGCCACCAGCATACGACTAGCAGGTTACGAGCAGTACTTC
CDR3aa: CATSIRLAGYEQYF

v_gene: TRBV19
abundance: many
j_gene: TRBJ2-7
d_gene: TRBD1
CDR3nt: TGTGCCAGTAGTATTTCCGGGACAGGGGCCTACGAGCAGTACTTC
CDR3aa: CASSISGTGAYEQYF

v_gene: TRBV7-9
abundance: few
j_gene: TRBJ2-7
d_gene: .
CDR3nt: TGTGCCAGCAGCCCAGGAGGGCGCGACGAGCAGTACTTC
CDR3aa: CASSPGGRDEQYF

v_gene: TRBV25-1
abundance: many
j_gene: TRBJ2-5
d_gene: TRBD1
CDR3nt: TGTGCCAGCAGTGAATACTCTCGGACAGGGGGACAAGAGACCCAGTACTTC
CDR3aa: CASSEYSRTGGQETQYF

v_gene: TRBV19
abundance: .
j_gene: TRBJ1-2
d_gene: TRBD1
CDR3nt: TGTGCCAGTAGATCCCTAGACAGGGCGTTATATGGCTACACCTTC
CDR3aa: CASRSLDRALYGYTF

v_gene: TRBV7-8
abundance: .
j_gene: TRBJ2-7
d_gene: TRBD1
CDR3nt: TGTGCCAGCAGCCTCCTGACAGGGGGCAGCACCTACGAGCAGTACTTC
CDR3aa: CASSLLTGGSTYEQYF

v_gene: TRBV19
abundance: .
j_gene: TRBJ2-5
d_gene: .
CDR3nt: TGTGCCAGTAGTATGCTAGGGGACGGCGTAGAGACCCAGTACTTC
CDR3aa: CASSMLGDGVETQYF

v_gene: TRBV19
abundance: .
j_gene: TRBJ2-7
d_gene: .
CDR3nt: TGTGCCAGTAGTAGTACACCGTACTCCTACGAGCAGTACTTC
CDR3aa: CASSSTPYSYEQYF

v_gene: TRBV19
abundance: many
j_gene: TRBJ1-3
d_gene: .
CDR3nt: TGTGCCAGTAGTCAAGGACAGTCGGCTGGTGGAAACACCATATATTTT
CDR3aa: CASSQGQSAGGNTIYF

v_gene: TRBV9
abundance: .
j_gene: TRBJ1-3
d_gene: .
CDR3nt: TGTGCCAGCAGCGTAGTGGGGGCGTACGGAAACACCATATATTTT
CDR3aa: CASSVVGAYGNTIYF

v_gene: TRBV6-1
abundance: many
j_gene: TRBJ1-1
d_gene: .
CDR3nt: TGTGCCAGTAGTGGGCGAGTGAACACTGAAGCTTTCTTT
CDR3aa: CASSGRVNTEAFF

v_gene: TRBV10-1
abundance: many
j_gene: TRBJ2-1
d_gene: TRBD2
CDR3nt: TGCGCCAGCAGTGAGCTAGCGGACGGAGACAATGAGCAGTTCTTC
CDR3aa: CASSELADGDNEQFF

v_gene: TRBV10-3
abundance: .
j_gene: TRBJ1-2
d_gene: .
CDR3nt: TGTGCCATCAGTGAGTCGCGGGTCTATGGCTACACCTTC
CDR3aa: CAISESRVYGYTF